This is a list of T cell receptor beta chains from one sample in a study of T cell responses to AZD1222 COVID-19 vaccine. The table came from immunoSEQ multiplex PCR; TCRdb's copy has only in-frame clones and leaves some out. The sample consists of 100,000 to 150,000 clones, approximately 88% of them appearing once. The material was peripheral blood, obtained on day 0 of AZD1222 vaccination. The receptors were sampled from an adult in good health. CDR3s include the opening cysteine and the closing phenylalanine or tryptophan. D genes are given only for firm matches. Some rows mark clone size as missing; the rest say once, few, many or name a class of expanded clone.

CDR3	DNA	D	size	V	J
CASSLGWDRATEAFF	TGTGCCAGCAGCTTAGGGTGGGACAGGGCCACTGAAGCTTTCTTT	TRBD1	.	TRBV7-8	TRBJ1-1
CATSGMSYNEQFF	TGTGCCACCAGTGGGATGTCCTACAATGAGCAGTTCTTC	.	.	TRBV24-1	TRBJ2-1
CAWSVQASAYEQYF	TGTGCCTGGAGTGTACAAGCTTCTGCATACGAGCAGTACTTC	.	.	TRBV30	TRBJ2-7
CASSNRGPLDTEAFF	TGTGCCAGTAGTAACAGGGGGCCTCTGGACACTGAAGCTTTCTTT	TRBD1	.	TRBV19	TRBJ1-1
CAISEPHSFVGNEQFF	TGTGCCATCAGTGAGCCCCATTCTTTTGTAGGGAATGAGCAGTTCTTC	.	.	TRBV10-3	TRBJ2-1
CASSTLLAGPQETQYF	TGTGCCAGCTCGACTCTACTAGCGGGGCCCCAAGAGACCCAGTACTTC	TRBD2	.	TRBV18	TRBJ2-5
CASTISGEGGYTF	TGCGCCAGCACAATTTCAGGGGAGGGAGGCTACACCTTC	.	.	TRBV5-1	TRBJ1-2
CASSSGGGANTEAFF	TGTGCCAGTAGTAGCGGGGGGGGCGCGAACACTGAAGCTTTCTTT	.	.	TRBV19	TRBJ1-1
CSVRTGGNTIYF	TGCAGCGTTCGTACAGGTGGAAACACCATATATTTT	.	.	TRBV29-1	TRBJ1-3
CATSDLPGTSGGATTDTQYF	TGTGCCACCAGTGATTTGCCCGGGACTAGCGGGGGGGCCACCACAGATACGCAGTATTTT	TRBD2	once	TRBV24-1	TRBJ2-3
CASSIGDRGSIQYF	TGTGCCAGTAGTATAGGAGACAGGGGTTCGATTCAGTACTTC	TRBD1	.	TRBV19	TRBJ2-4
CASSPWTGRTDTQYF	TGTGCCAGCAGCCCATGGACAGGACGCACAGATACGCAGTATTTT	TRBD1	.	TRBV11-2	TRBJ2-3
CASSLGEATNEKLFF	TGCGCCAGCAGCTTGGGGGAAGCAACTAATGAAAAACTGTTTTTT	.	.	TRBV5-1	TRBJ1-4
CASSIGQTGGYTF	TGTGCCAGTAGTATAGGACAGACAGGTGGCTACACCTTC	.	once	TRBV19	TRBJ1-2
CASSDHSPGNGYTF	TGTGCCAGCAGTGACCACTCCCCGGGGAATGGCTACACCTTC	.	.	TRBV25-1	TRBJ1-2
CASSSGTGYTF	TGTGCCAGCAGCTCAGGGACCGGCTACACCTTC	.	few	TRBV12-3/TRBV12-4	TRBJ1-2
CASQFQGPATNEKLFF	TGTGCCAGCCAGTTTCAGGGGCCTGCAACTAATGAAAAACTGTTTTTT	.	.	TRBV19	TRBJ1-4
CASSLSGGAYEQYF	TGTGCCAGCAGCTTAAGTGGGGGGGCCTACGAGCAGTACTTC	TRBD2	once	TRBV5-5	TRBJ2-7
CASSLVFKETQYF	TGCGCCAGCAGCTTGGTTTTTAAAGAGACCCAGTACTTC	.	.	TRBV5-1	TRBJ2-5
CASSQRVDIQETQYF	TGTGCCAGCAGCCAAAGGGTAGACATCCAAGAGACCCAGTACTTC	.	few	TRBV3-1/TRBV3-2	TRBJ2-5
CASSAGTASGNTIYF	TGTGCCAGCAGCGCTGGGACAGCCTCTGGAAACACCATATATTTT	TRBD1	.	TRBV5-4	TRBJ1-3
CASSLATYNEQFF	TGCGCCAGCAGCTTGGCGACCTACAATGAGCAGTTCTTC	.	.	TRBV5-1	TRBJ2-1
CATSRKGQREGNIQYF	TGTGCCACCAGCAGAAAGGGACAGCGAGAGGGGAACATTCAGTACTTC	TRBD1	.	TRBV15	TRBJ2-4
CASSLITGGSNEQFF	TGTGCCAGCAGTTTAATCACAGGGGGGAGCAATGAGCAGTTCTTC	TRBD1	.	TRBV28	TRBJ2-1
CASSENTEAFF	TGTGCCAGCTCCGAGAACACTGAAGCTTTCTTT	.	once	TRBV18	TRBJ1-1
CASRRYGGNTGELFF	TGTGCCAGTAGGAGGTACGGGGGGAACACCGGGGAGCTGTTTTTT	.	.	TRBV19	TRBJ2-2
CASSEAGEQFF	TGTGCCAGCAGCGAAGCAGGTGAGCAGTTCTTC	.	.	TRBV7-9	TRBJ2-1
CASSFRYQGEAFF	TGTGCCAGCAGCTTTAGGTATCAGGGTGAAGCTTTCTTT	.	.	TRBV5-8	TRBJ1-1
CAWSKQVLAAYEQYF	TGTGCCTGGAGCAAACAGGTACTAGCGGCCTACGAGCAGTACTTC	TRBD2	.	TRBV30	TRBJ2-7
CASSTVGGALNQPQHF	TGCGCCAGCAGTACCGTCGGGGGGGCCCTCAATCAGCCCCAGCATTTT	.	few	TRBV23-1	TRBJ1-5
CASSLEGHQAGQPQHF	TGCGCCAGCAGCTTGGAGGGACACCAAGCGGGTCAGCCCCAGCATTTT	.	.	TRBV5-1	TRBJ1-5
CASSQDRNQGAYGYTF	TGTGCCAGCAGCCAAGATAGGAACCAGGGGGCCTATGGCTACACCTTC	TRBD1	.	TRBV4-2	TRBJ1-2
CASSLAGEGETQYF	TGTGCCAGCAGCTTGGCAGGGGAAGGGGAGACCCAGTACTTC	.	.	TRBV11-2	TRBJ2-5
CASFLAPPQEAGELFF	TGTGCCAGCTTCCTAGCGCCGCCCCAGGAGGCCGGGGAGCTGTTTTTT	.	once	TRBV18	TRBJ2-2
CASTRTASNQPQHF	TGTGCCAGCACCAGGACAGCCAGCAATCAGCCCCAGCATTTT	.	.	TRBV2	TRBJ1-5
CASSLGTDYGYTF	TGTGCCAGCAGCTTAGGAACGGACTATGGCTACACCTTC	.	.	TRBV11-2	TRBJ1-2
CASSETGQPYYGYTF	TGTGCCAGCAGCGAAACGGGACAGCCATACTATGGCTACACCTTC	TRBD1	.	TRBV4-2	TRBJ1-2
CASSLGGSSYEQYF	TGTGCCAGCAGTTTAGGGGGTAGCTCCTACGAGCAGTACTTC	.	.	TRBV6-6	TRBJ2-7
CASSLRKGSSPLHF	TGTGCCAGCAGTTTAAGAAAAGGGTCTTCACCCCTCCACTTT	.	few	TRBV6-2/TRBV6-3	TRBJ1-6
CASSSPGTPSGNTIYF	TGCGCCAGCAGCTCGCCCGGGACACCTTCTGGAAACACCATATATTTT	.	.	TRBV5-1	TRBJ1-3
CASSEGRGRTGNTIYF	TGCGCCAGCAGTGAGGGCAGGGGAAGGACTGGAAACACCATATATTTT	.	once	TRBV10-2	TRBJ1-3
CASSYHRSIKSEAFF	TGTGCCAGCAGCTACCACAGGAGTATTAAGTCTGAAGCTTTCTTT	.	.	TRBV5-8	TRBJ1-1
CASSKPRWGGSNEKLFF	TGTGCCAGCAGCAAACCGAGATGGGGGGGCTCTAATGAAAAACTGTTTTTT	.	.	TRBV21-1	TRBJ1-4
CASSSVGGTEAFF	TGCGCCAGCAGCTCAGTCGGGGGCACTGAAGCTTTCTTT	.	once	TRBV10-2	TRBJ1-1
CASQGAGSPLHF	TGTGCCAGCCAGGGGGCTGGATCACCCCTCCACTTT	TRBD1	.	TRBV2	TRBJ1-6
CASSLEGRRDEQYF	TGTGCCAGCAGCTTAGAGGGCAGACGGGACGAGCAGTACTTC	.	.	TRBV7-9	TRBJ2-7
CATELGARQGAGYTF	TGTGCCACCGAGTTGGGGGCCCGACAGGGAGCGGGCTACACCTTC	TRBD1	once	TRBV6-5	TRBJ1-2
CASSARGTGELFF	TGTGCCAGCAGCGCGAGGGGCACCGGGGAGCTGTTTTTT	.	once	TRBV7-2	TRBJ2-2